This T cell receptor (beta chain) derives from a study of cytomegalovirus exposure and HLA in healthy donors. Background on the study: The 120 validation repertoires used the same platform as the approximately 620 first-cohort repertoires (as reported by a later analysis).

V shed 5 bases and J shed 1 base, with 8 bases lying between them. Germline V gene lookup returns CDR1 LNHDA and CDR2 SQIVND (reference sequence). This CDR3 contains 13 residues. Clones were read by immunoSEQ multiplex PCR, and TCRdb kept only the in-frame ones, dropping some. The table lists 45,000 to 65,000 clones, about 88% of them singletons. The TCR originated in a woman between 18 and 29 years old in good health and CMV-seronegative. Source material: PBMCs. This chain links TRBV19 with TRBJ1-1, with a possible D match to TRBD1 (5 bases). In nucleotides, the CDR3 is TGTGCCAGTAGTGGGAGGGGGAACACTGAAGCTTTCTTT. Protein: CASSGRGNTEAFF. Drawing the rest from reference TRBV19 and TRBJ1-1, the complete variable domain is DGGITQSPKYLFRKEGQNVTLSCEQNLNHDAMYWYRQDPGQGLRLIYYSQIVNDFQKGDIAEGYSVSREKKESFPLTVTSAQKNPTAFYLCASSGRGNTEAFFGQGTRLTVV.